This TCR beta chain was retrieved from a study of CXCR3-negative and CXCR3-positive naive CD8 T cells. CDR3 length: 15 amino acids. Germline V gene sequence: CDR1 MGHRA, CDR2 YSYEKL. Points on this clonotype: Its antigen remains unidentified.

Each TRB cDNA library was prepared by 5' RACE (with UMI labels). Following a re-call of the 5' RACE reads, TCRdb has one entry per CDR3 protein and lacks DNA. This listing includes under 85,000 distinct CDR3 sequences. Whole-study results and caveats: Naive CXCR3-positive and CXCR3-negative cells shared TRBV-TRBJ usage; memory cells diverged. TRB CDR3s of CXCR3-positive naive cells were more hydrophobic than those of CXCR3-negative naive cells. Once cells were cryopreserved, CXCR3 expression went down partly, and most assays used fresh PBMCs. Both naive subsets showed comparably high diversity, and memory CD8+ cells showed much lower diversity.

CD45RO-CCR7+CD27+CD95- defined naive CD8+ T cells. This sequence originates from a human donor in good health. Some clones in this sample may be carry-over from other donors' samples. Sequencing was performed on naive CXCR3+ CD8+ T cells from blood. Documented subset: CD45RO-CCR7+CD27+CD95- naive CD8+ T cells expressing CXCR3 (TNR3+). This rearrangement joins TRBV4-1 to TRBJ2-2; lacking DNA, the TRBD2 call made by TCRdb goes unchecked. CDR3 residues: CASRRGGVHNGELFF.